This TCR beta chain is drawn from a study of Tregs in tolerant kidney transplant recipients. Whole-study findings and limits: Findings come from small patient numbers and require larger validation.

With regard to this clone: No antigen is known for it.

Some clones are missing from TCRdb's copy, which holds only in-frame ones; the method was immunoSEQ multiplex PCR. The table lists some 70,000 clones, 84% of them singletons, with more than 4% in the top ten. Unstimulated Tregs (CD4+CD25+CD127-) and CD4+CD25- non-Tregs were sorted from PBMCs. Trimming removed 3 bases from V and 8 bases from J, with 17 bases in between. The CDR3 runs 14 residues. From germline, CDR1 is SGHRS and CDR2 YFSETQ. This sequence originates from a human donor in good health. The sequencing input was CD4+ T cells from blood. The chain is built from TRBV5-1 and TRBJ1-1; D gene ambiguous. CDR3 sequence: CASSSSRWEPEAFF. The CDR3 DNA reads as TGCGCCAGCAGCTCCAGTCGGTGGGAACCGGAAGCTTTCTTT.